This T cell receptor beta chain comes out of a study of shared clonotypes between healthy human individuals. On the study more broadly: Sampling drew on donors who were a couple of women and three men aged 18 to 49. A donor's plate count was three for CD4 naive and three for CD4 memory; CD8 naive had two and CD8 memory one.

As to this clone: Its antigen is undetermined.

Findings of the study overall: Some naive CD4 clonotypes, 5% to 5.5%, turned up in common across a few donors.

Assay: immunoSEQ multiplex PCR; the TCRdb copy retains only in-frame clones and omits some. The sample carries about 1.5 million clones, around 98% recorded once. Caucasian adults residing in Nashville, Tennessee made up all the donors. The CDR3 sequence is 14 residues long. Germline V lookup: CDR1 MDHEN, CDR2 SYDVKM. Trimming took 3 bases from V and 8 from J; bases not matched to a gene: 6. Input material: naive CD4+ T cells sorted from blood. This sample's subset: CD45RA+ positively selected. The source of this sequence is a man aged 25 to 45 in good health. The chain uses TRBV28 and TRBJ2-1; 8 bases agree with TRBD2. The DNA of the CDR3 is TGTGCCAGCAGTTTGCCGGGAGGGGTATATGAGCAGTTCTTC. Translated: CASSLPGGVYEQFF.